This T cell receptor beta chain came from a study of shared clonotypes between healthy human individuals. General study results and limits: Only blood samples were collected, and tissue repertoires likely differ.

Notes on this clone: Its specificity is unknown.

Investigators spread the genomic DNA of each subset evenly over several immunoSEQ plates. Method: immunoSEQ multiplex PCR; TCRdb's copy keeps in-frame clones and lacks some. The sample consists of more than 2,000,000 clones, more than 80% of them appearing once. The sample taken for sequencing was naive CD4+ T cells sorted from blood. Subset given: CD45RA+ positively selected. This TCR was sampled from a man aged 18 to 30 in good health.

The CDR3 nucleotides are TGCGCCAGCAGCCAAGCCGGGACATCCGTCCCCTACGAGCAGTACTTC. Protein sequence: CASSQAGTSVPYEQYF. The chain links TRBV4-3 to TRBJ2-7; D possibly corresponds to TRBD1 (6 bases). The CDR3 loop spans 16 amino acids. Germline CDR1 LGHNA, CDR2 YSLEER. V was trimmed by 1 base and J by 2 bases, leaving 15 bases between them.